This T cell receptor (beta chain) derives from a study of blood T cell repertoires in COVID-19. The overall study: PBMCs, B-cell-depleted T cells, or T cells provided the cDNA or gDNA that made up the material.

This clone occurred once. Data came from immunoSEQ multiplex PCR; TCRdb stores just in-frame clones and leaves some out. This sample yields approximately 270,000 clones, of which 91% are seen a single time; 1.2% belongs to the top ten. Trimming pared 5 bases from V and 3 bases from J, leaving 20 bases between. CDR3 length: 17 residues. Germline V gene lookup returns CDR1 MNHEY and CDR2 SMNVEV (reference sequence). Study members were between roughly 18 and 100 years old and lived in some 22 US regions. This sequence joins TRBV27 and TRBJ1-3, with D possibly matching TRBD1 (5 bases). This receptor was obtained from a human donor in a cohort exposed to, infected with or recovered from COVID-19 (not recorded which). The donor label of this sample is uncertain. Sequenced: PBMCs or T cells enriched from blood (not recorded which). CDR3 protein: CASSPRGTGFGGNTIYF. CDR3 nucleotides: TGTGCCAGCAGTCCCCGGGGGACCGGGTTCGGTGGAAACACCATATATTTT.